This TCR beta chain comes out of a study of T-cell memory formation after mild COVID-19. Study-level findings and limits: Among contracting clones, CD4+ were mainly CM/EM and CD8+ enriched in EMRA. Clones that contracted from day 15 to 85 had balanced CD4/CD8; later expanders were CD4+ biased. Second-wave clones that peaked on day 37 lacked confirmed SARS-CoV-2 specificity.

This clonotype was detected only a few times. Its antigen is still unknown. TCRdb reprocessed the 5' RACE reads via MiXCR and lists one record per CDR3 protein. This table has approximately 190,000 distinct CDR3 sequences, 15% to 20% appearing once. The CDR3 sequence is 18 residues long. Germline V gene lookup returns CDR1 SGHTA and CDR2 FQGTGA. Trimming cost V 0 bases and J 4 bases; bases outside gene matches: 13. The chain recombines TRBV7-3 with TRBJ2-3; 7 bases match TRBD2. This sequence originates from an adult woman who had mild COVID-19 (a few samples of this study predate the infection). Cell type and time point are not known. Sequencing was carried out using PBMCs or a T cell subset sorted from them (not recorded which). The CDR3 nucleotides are TGTGCCAGCAGCTTAACTTCGGGGGGAGGCGGGAGTTCAGATACGCAGTATTTT. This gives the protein CASSLTSGGGGSSDTQYF.